The present T cell receptor (beta chain) was sequenced within a study of memory CD4+ T cells and cytomegalovirus serostatus. Single viable CD3+CD4+CD8-CD45RO+ cells were sorted as the memory CD4+ T cells. Original processing notes: After removing out-of-frame reads, around 2,000,000 distinct TCRbeta sequences remained. TCRdb's copy holds only in-frame clones and misses some; the assay was immunoSEQ multiplex PCR. V and J calls and clone size are as listed in that table; D and trimming were resolved from the DNA. This table holds some 30,000 clones, around 76% found once. The CDR3 is 15 amino acids. The ends lost 7 bases at V and 2 bases at J; junction bases unmatched: 11. Looked up from germline, CDR1 is MNHEY and CDR2 is SVGAGI.

The chain links TRBV6-5 to TRBJ2-7; 7 bases map to TRBD1. This TCR was recovered from an adult in good health and CMV-seronegative. Some clones in this sample may be carry-over from other donors' samples. The source material was memory CD4+ T cells from blood. The CDR3 bases are TGTGCCAGCACCCCGCCACAGGGACAGCCCTACGAGCAGTACTTC. Amino acid sequence: CASTPPQGQPYEQYF.